Listed below are T cell receptor beta chains from one sample, sequenced in a study of vaccination effects on CD4 cells after COVID-19. What these receptors recognize is not known. Clones were sequenced by immunoSEQ multiplex PCR, and TCRdb holds only the in-frame ones, with some missing. The profile shows about 73,000 clones, about 70% of them singletons. The sample here was CD4+ T cells from PBMCs cultured with HCoV-NL63 spike peptides, taken before COVID-19 vaccination. These receptors were obtained from a human donor who received a COVID-19 vaccine. The CDR3 runs from the conserved cysteine through the conserved F or W. The order of the fields is clone size, J gene, V gene, D gene, CDR3 DNA, CDR3 protein. A D gene is named only where the DNA matches it firmly. Where a row states a size, it is once, few, many or the class of an expanded clone; other rows omit it.

NA | TRBJ2-2 | TRBV7-3 | NA | TGTGCCAGCAGCTTTGGCGTACCTGTGGAAAGCAACACCGGGGAGCTGTTTTTT | CASSFGVPVESNTGELFF
once | TRBJ1-2 | TRBV5-1 | TRBD1 | TGCGCCAGCAGCTCCGACAGGGTCTATGGCTACACCTTC | CASSSDRVYGYTF
NA | TRBJ1-6 | TRBV9 | NA | TGTGCCAGCAGCGTTGGGAGCTCCTATAATTCACCCCTCCACTTT | CASSVGSSYNSPLHF
NA | TRBJ2-3 | TRBV24-1 | TRBD1 | TGTGCCACCAGCAAACCGACAGGGGGCATGGATACGCAGTATTTT | CATSKPTGGMDTQYF
NA | TRBJ1-2 | TRBV4-3 | NA | TGCGCCAGCAGTCAGACTGGGGGTTTACGAGGCTACACCTTC | CASSQTGGLRGYTF
few | TRBJ1-2 | TRBV7-9 | NA | TGTGCCACCGGAGGGGATGGCTACACCTTC | CATGGDGYTF
NA | TRBJ2-2 | TRBV2 | NA | TGTGCCAGCAGTGAAGCCCCAGGGGAGGTGAACACCGGGGAGCTGTTTTTT | CASSEAPGEVNTGELFF
NA | TRBJ1-6 | TRBV6-5 | TRBD1 | TGTGCCAGCACCCCCAGGGGGAGCTATAATTCACCCCTCCACTTT | CASTPRGSYNSPLHF
NA | TRBJ2-1 | TRBV5-5 | NA | TGTGCCAGCAGCTTCGGAGCGGGCAATGAGCAGTTCTTC | CASSFGAGNEQFF
NA | TRBJ1-5 | TRBV28 | NA | TGTGCCAGCAAAGAGAGTAGCAATCAGCCCCAGCATTTT | CASKESSNQPQHF
NA | TRBJ2-2 | TRBV24-1 | NA | TGTGCCACCAGTGTAGTCACCGGGGAGCTGTTTTTT | CATSVVTGELFF
NA | TRBJ2-5 | TRBV24-1 | TRBD2 | TGTGCCACCAGTGCCAATAGAGCGGGGGGGTTGGAGACCCAGTACTTC | CATSANRAGGLETQYF
NA | TRBJ2-1 | TRBV9 | NA | TGTGCCAGCAGCGTAGTTTCGGGTTCGAATGAGCAGTTCTTC | CASSVVSGSNEQFF
once | TRBJ2-2 | TRBV6-4 | TRBD2 | TGTGCCACCCAGAAGCGGGGGGGCCCGAACACCGGGGAGCTGTTTTTT | CATQKRGGPNTGELFF
NA | TRBJ2-3 | TRBV6-5 | NA | TGTGCCAGCAGGACCGGGTCCACAGATACGCAGTATTTT | CASRTGSTDTQYF
NA | TRBJ1-1 | TRBV9 | NA | TGTGCCAGCAGCGTAGGCGGGTTCGGCACTGAAGCTTTCTTT | CASSVGGFGTEAFF
once | TRBJ2-1 | TRBV18 | TRBD1 | TGTGCCAGCTCACCATACTCACTACAGGGGGATGAGCAGTTCTTC | CASSPYSLQGDEQFF
NA | TRBJ2-5 | TRBV11-2 | NA | TGTGCCAGCAGCTTAGAAGGTGTCGGTCAAGAGACCCAGTACTTC | CASSLEGVGQETQYF
NA | TRBJ1-3 | TRBV6-7 | NA | TGTGCCAGCATCCCTCCGGGTTTCGATCCCCCTGGAAACACCATATATTTT | CASIPPGFDPPGNTIYF
NA | TRBJ1-2 | TRBV4-1 | NA | TGCGCCAGCAGCCAAGTTGTCCAGGGCAATAACTATGGCTACACCTTC | CASSQVVQGNNYGYTF
NA | TRBJ2-2 | TRBV5-1 | NA | TGCGCCAGCAGCAGAGGGGACGTGAACACCGGGGAGCTGTTTTTT | CASSRGDVNTGELFF
NA | TRBJ2-5 | TRBV5-1 | NA | TGCGCCAGCAGCTTGGCGCCGGACGCCCAAGAGACCCAGTACTTC | CASSLAPDAQETQYF
NA | TRBJ1-1 | TRBV15 | NA | TGTGCCACCAGCAGAGACCAAGGGACTTCGACTGAAGCTTTCTTT | CATSRDQGTSTEAFF
NA | TRBJ2-5 | TRBV29-1 | TRBD1 | TGCAGCGTTGAGTGGTACAGGGGGCTACAGACCCAGTACTTC | CSVEWYRGLQTQYF
NA | TRBJ2-5 | TRBV9 | NA | TGTGCCAGCAGCGTAGCTTCGGAATACCAAGAGACCCAGTACTTC | CASSVASEYQETQYF
NA | TRBJ2-4 | TRBV5-5 | NA | TGTGCCAGCAGCTTGGACTGGGGGGACATTCAGTACTTC | CASSLDWGDIQYF
NA | TRBJ2-2 | TRBV24-1 | NA | TGTGCCACCAGTGATACCGGGCCTCGAGGTACCGGGGAGCTGTTTTTT | CATSDTGPRGTGELFF
few | TRBJ1-6 | TRBV5-1 | NA | TGCGCCAGCAGCTTGGACAGGAATTCACCCCTCCACTTT | CASSLDRNSPLHF
NA | TRBJ2-3 | TRBV10-1 | TRBD1 | TGCGCCAGCAGTGACCCGGGACAGAGCACAGATACGCAGTATTTT | CASSDPGQSTDTQYF
NA | TRBJ2-5 | TRBV6-5 | NA | TGTGCCAGCAGTTACCGACAGGTCCGAGAGACCCAGTACTTC | CASSYRQVRETQYF
NA | TRBJ2-3 | TRBV20-1 | NA | TGCAGTGCTAGGTCAGCGTATACGCAGTATTTT | CSARSAYTQYF
NA | TRBJ2-1 | TRBV9 | TRBD2 | TGTGCCAGCAGCGTCAGCTGGCGGGGGGGCTACAATGAGCAGTTCTTC | CASSVSWRGGYNEQFF
once | TRBJ2-6 | TRBV7-3 | TRBD1 | TGTGCCAGCAGCAAACAGGGGTCTGGGGCCAACGTCCTGACTTTC | CASSKQGSGANVLTF
NA | TRBJ2-2 | TRBV7-2 | TRBD2 | TGTGCCAGCAGCAAACAGGCGGGGGGGAACACCGGGGAGCTGTTTTTT | CASSKQAGGNTGELFF
few | TRBJ1-1 | TRBV10-1 | NA | TGCGCCAGCAGTGGTCAGAAGAACACTGAAGCTTTCTTT | CASSGQKNTEAFF
once | TRBJ2-3 | TRBV24-1 | NA | TGTGCCACCAGTGATTTGGCAGATACGCAGTATTTT | CATSDLADTQYF
NA | TRBJ1-6 | TRBV7-2 | NA | TGTGCCAGCAGCTTAGCAATATCGACCCTCCACTTT | CASSLAISTLHF
NA | TRBJ1-2 | TRBV6-1 | NA | TGTGCCAGCAGTGACAGAGCCTATGGCTACACCTTC | CASSDRAYGYTF
NA | TRBJ1-5 | TRBV5-5 | TRBD1 | TGTGCCAGCAGCCTAACCGGGACAGGTGCCCAGCCCCAGCATTTT | CASSLTGTGAQPQHF
few | TRBJ2-1 | TRBV2 | TRBD2 | TGTGCCAGCAGTTCCCAACTAGCGGGGGGGGTAAATGAGCAGTTCTTC | CASSSQLAGGVNEQFF
NA | TRBJ2-5 | TRBV12-5 | NA | TGTGCTAGTGGTTTGTCGGGCCTTCAAGAGACCCAGTACTTC | CASGLSGLQETQYF
NA | TRBJ2-5 | TRBV6-5 | NA | TGTGCCAGCAAACGCTGGGAGACCCAGTACTTC | CASKRWETQYF
NA | TRBJ1-2 | TRBV28 | TRBD1 | TGTGCCAGCAGTAAACAGGGGACCCAGTTTTGGGGCTACACCTTC | CASSKQGTQFWGYTF
NA | TRBJ1-1 | TRBV2 | NA | TGTGCCAGCAGTGAACAGAGAAACACTGAAGCTTTCTTT | CASSEQRNTEAFF
NA | TRBJ1-2 | TRBV5-5 | TRBD1 | TGTGCCAGCAGCCGACAGGGGTATGGCTACACCTTC | CASSRQGYGYTF
NA | TRBJ2-3 | TRBV24-1 | NA | TGTGCCACGGCGAGTGGGGATAGCACAGATACGCAGTATTTT | CATASGDSTDTQYF
NA | TRBJ2-5 | TRBV10-3 | NA | TGTGCCACTAAGGGGGGTCAAGAGACCCAGTACTTC | CATKGGQETQYF
NA | TRBJ2-3 | TRBV20-1 | NA | TGCAGTGCTAGATTCGCGGATACGCAGTATTTT | CSARFADTQYF
NA | TRBJ2-2 | TRBV6-6 | NA | TGTGCCAGCAGTTCCTCGACTATCGGGGAGCTGTTTTTT | CASSSSTIGELFF
NA | TRBJ1-2 | TRBV5-8 | TRBD1 | TGTGCCAGCAGCTTGAGGCAGGGGGCAGTCGGCTACACCTTC | CASSLRQGAVGYTF
few | TRBJ1-5 | TRBV4-1 | TRBD1 | TGCGCCAGCAGCCAGGAGTTTGGGACAGGGCGTCAGCCCCAGCATTTT | CASSQEFGTGRQPQHF
NA | TRBJ1-1 | TRBV28 | NA | TGTGCCAGCAGTTCTCTGGGAACTGAAGCTTTCTTT | CASSSLGTEAFF
NA | TRBJ2-5 | TRBV3-1/TRBV3-2 | TRBD1 | TGTGCCAGCACCTCGACAGGGACCGTCCGAACGGAGACCCAGTACTTC | CASTSTGTVRTETQYF